This T cell receptor (beta chain) comes out of a study of CD8+CD57+ T cells in acquired aplastic anemia. Study information: Sorted CD4+ plus CD8+ cells gave DNA averaging roughly 2.9 ug.

TCR beta VDJ and CDR3 profiles were obtained from a genomic DNA template. TCRdb itself ran the reads through MiXCR, one entry per CDR3 protein. The sample contains hundreds of thousands of distinct CDR3 sequences, just under 70% of which appear only once. This CDR3 is built from 14 residues. V lost 6 bases to trimming and J lost 4 bases; unmatched junction nucleotides: 4. CDR1 and CDR2 (germline): SGHTA, FQGNSA. Source material: sorted CD4+, CD8+, or CD8+CD57+ T cells (not recorded which) from PBMCs. The origin of this receptor is a human donor in good health, serving as a control. The rearrangement joins TRBV7-2 to TRBJ2-5, with 11 bases lining up with TRBD2. In DNA, the CDR3 is TGTGCCAGCAGATTTAGCGGGGGGGGAGAGACCCAGTACTTC. The encoded protein is CASRFSGGGETQYF.